A selection of T cell receptor beta chains follows, all from one sample in a study of T cells after yellow fever vaccination. TCRdb reprocessed the 5' RACE reads via MiXCR and lists one record per CDR3 protein. The repertoire holds 310,000 or so distinct CDR3 sequences, with 6.8% as singletons. The specimen was PBMCs, collected about 49 days after the first yellow fever vaccination. The source is a man between 18 and 29 years old who received the YFV17D yellow fever vaccine. The CDR3 runs from the conserved cysteine through the conserved F or W. Each record gives: D gene, J gene, V gene, clone size, CDR3 DNA, CDR3 protein. D genes are given only for firm matches. Size is omitted from some rows. Given values are once, few, many or a class for expanded clones.

NA TRBJ2-4 TRBV5-1 NA TGCGCCAGCAGCCCCTCGGACCGAGGGGGCATTCAGTACTTC CASSPSDRGGIQYF
TRBD2 TRBJ2-1 TRBV20-1 NA TGCAGTGCTAGAGATCCAAACGGGGGGGCCTACAATGAGCAGTTCTTC CSARDPNGGAYNEQFF
TRBD2 TRBJ2-2 TRBV4-3 NA TGCGCCAGCAGCCAAGATCAAGCGGGGGGGCTTATAACCCCCGGGGAGCTGTTTTTT CASSQDQAGGLITPGELFF
TRBD2 TRBJ2-1 TRBV5-6 NA TGTGCCAGCAGTCCAGCGTCTAGCGGGCCTTACAATGAGCAGTTCTTC CASSPASSGPYNEQFF
TRBD1 TRBJ2-7 TRBV5-1 few TGCGCCAGCAGCTCCCAGCAGGGGGCCTCCTACGAGCAGTACTTC CASSSQQGASYEQYF
TRBD1 TRBJ2-1 TRBV5-4 NA TGTGCCAGCAGCTTGGCACAGGGGGCGCGAAATGAGCAGTTCTTC CASSLAQGARNEQFF
NA TRBJ1-6 TRBV7-9 many TGTGCCAGCAGCTTAGGGTCCGGGACGCCTAATTCACCCCTCCACTTT CASSLGSGTPNSPLHF
TRBD1 TRBJ2-5 TRBV5-6 few TGTGCCAGCAGCTGGTTCGACAGGGTGGGAGAGACCCAGTACTTC CASSWFDRVGETQYF
NA TRBJ2-5 TRBV20-1 many TGCAGTGCTAGAGGGGGGGGCGGTCTAGAGACCCAGTACTTC CSARGGGGLETQYF
NA TRBJ2-3 TRBV9 many TGTGCCAGCAGCCGGGACCACACAGATACGCAGTATTTT CASSRDHTDTQYF
TRBD1 TRBJ1-4 TRBV5-4 NA TGTGCCAGCAGCTCAACCGGGACAGGGTTCGAAAAACTGTTTTTT CASSSTGTGFEKLFF
TRBD1 TRBJ2-7 TRBV19 few TGTGCCAGTAGACACGGACAGGGTCCCTACGAGCAGTACTTC CASRHGQGPYEQYF
NA TRBJ1-2 TRBV9 few TGTGCCAGCAGCACCGGGGTCCCCCGCGGAGGCTACACCTTC CASSTGVPRGGYTF
NA TRBJ2-2 TRBV11-3 few TGTGCCAGCAGCTTAGAAGGGTCCGGGGAGCTGTTTTTT CASSLEGSGELFF
NA TRBJ2-1 TRBV7-6 NA TGTGCCAGCAGCAAAGGCCGAAATGAGCAGTTCTTC CASSKGRNEQFF
NA TRBJ1-1 TRBV9 few TGTGCCAGCAGCGTGGAGGGTTCAAGCACTGAAGCTTTCTTT CASSVEGSSTEAFF
NA TRBJ1-2 TRBV7-2 many TGTGCCAGCAGCTTAGATTTTGGGGAGTATGGCTACACCTTC CASSLDFGEYGYTF
NA TRBJ1-1 TRBV7-9 few TGTGCCAGCAGCTTAGTGGGACGGACCAACACTGAAGCTTTCTTT CASSLVGRTNTEAFF
NA TRBJ2-3 TRBV5-4 NA TGTGCCAGCAGCTTGGTGGCGGGGATTTCCACAGATACGCAGTATTTT CASSLVAGISTDTQYF
TRBD2 TRBJ2-3 TRBV28 few TGTGCCAGCATTCTACGGGGGGGCGGGAGAGATACGCAGTATTTT CASILRGGGRDTQYF
NA TRBJ2-2 TRBV9 few TGTGCCAGCAGCGCAAGGGGACGTGGGAACACCGGGGAGCTGTTTTTT CASSARGRGNTGELFF
NA TRBJ1-2 TRBV5-4 NA TGTGCCAGCAGCTTGGATTCGGGGGCGCTTGGCTACACCTTC CASSLDSGALGYTF
TRBD1 TRBJ1-1 TRBV6-2/TRBV6-3 few TGTGCCAGCAGAGACCTCAGGGGGCCATTCACTGAAGCTTTCTTT CASRDLRGPFTEAFF
TRBD2 TRBJ2-7 TRBV10-2 few TGCGCCACCCTGACTAGCGGGGGGGACGAGCAGTACTTC CATLTSGGDEQYF
TRBD2 TRBJ2-1 TRBV12-3/TRBV12-4 NA TGTGCCAGCACCCTGGGGGCGGGGGGCGGGAATGAGCAGTTCTTC CASTLGAGGGNEQFF
NA TRBJ2-1 TRBV7-2 many TGTGCCAGCAGCTTTTCTAGCCCCCTCTATGAGCAGTTCTTC CASSFSSPLYEQFF
NA TRBJ2-6 TRBV23-1 few TGCGCCAGTTTTGGGGGCTCCCTCTCTGGGGCCAACGTCCTGACTTTC CASFGGSLSGANVLTF
TRBD1 TRBJ2-5 TRBV4-1 NA TGCGCCAGCAGCCACCTGGGACAGGGACAACAGTACTTC CASSHLGQGQQYF
TRBD1 TRBJ2-1 TRBV4-2 NA TGTGCCAGCAGCCAAGTTGGCCAGGGGGCTAATGAGCAGTTCTTC CASSQVGQGANEQFF
NA TRBJ2-1 TRBV11-2 few TGTGCCAGCAGCTCCGGGACTTTCAATGAGCAGTTCTTC CASSSGTFNEQFF
NA TRBJ2-3 TRBV7-6 NA TGTGCCAGCAGCTTTGGGGGAGCGGGCCGCACAGATACGCAGTATTTT CASSFGGAGRTDTQYF
NA TRBJ2-1 TRBV11-3 NA TGTGCCAGCAGCTTAGAGGGGTCTAGCGACTACAATGAGCAGTTCTTC CASSLEGSSDYNEQFF
TRBD1 TRBJ2-2 TRBV6-5 once TGTGCCAGCAGTTCCAGGGGGCTCACCGGGGAGCTGTTTTTT CASSSRGLTGELFF
NA TRBJ1-1 TRBV20-1 NA TGCAGTGCTAGCGGGACCCCGGGCACTGAAGCTTTCTTT CSASGTPGTEAFF
NA TRBJ2-5 TRBV5-1 NA TGCGCCAGCAGCTTGGGTCGTTTCCAAGAGACCCAGTACTTC CASSLGRFQETQYF
NA TRBJ2-7 TRBV5-1 NA TGCGCCAGCAGCTTGACGTCGGTGGCTGCGGAACAGCAGTACTTC CASSLTSVAAEQQYF
NA TRBJ1-5 TRBV20-1 few TGCAGTGCTAGAGATAGGAGAAAGGGCAATCAGCCCCAGCATTTT CSARDRRKGNQPQHF
NA TRBJ2-7 TRBV18 NA TGTGCCAGCTCACCCGAATCGGACGGACTCGAGCAGTACTTC CASSPESDGLEQYF